The TCR beta chain described here comes from a study of T cell repertoires in cytomegalovirus infection. Study-wide background: Indications of both CMV infection and matching HLA type were provided by public TCR beta signatures.

This clonotype was counted ten times or more. What it recognizes is unknown. Overall study findings and caveats: CMV carriers having the relevant HLA were flagged by cumulative public TCR beta family frequency. The ex vivo response showed dominance by HLA-C-restricted CMV-specific TCR beta clonotypes.

Germline V gene lookup returns CDR1 MDHEN and CDR2 SYDVKM. CDR3 length: 15 residues. V lost 6 bases to trimming and J lost 10 bases, with 22 bases between them. MiXCR, run by TCRdb on the reads, gives a single entry per CDR3 protein. Here the sample spans approximately 240,000 distinct CDR3 sequences, 12% being singletons. Material: PBMCs. This TCR was recovered from a human donor in good health (CMV status not recorded). Some clones in this sample may be carry-over from other donors' samples. V and J are TRBV28 and TRBJ2-1; possibly TRBD1 for D (6 bases). CDR3 bases: TGTGCCAGCAGCCATCGGACAGCCCGTACTGTGGAGCAGTTCTTC. This translates into CASSHRTARTVEQFF.